The 3 T cell receptor beta chains below all came from one sample that was sequenced in a study of T cells in narcolepsy. Method: immunoSEQ multiplex PCR; TCRdb's copy keeps in-frame clones and lacks some. This table holds approximately 30,000 clones, 65% to 85% found once. Sequenced sample: memory (CD45RA-) CD4+ T cells from blood. The receptors derive from a human donor in good health.

The rearrangement uses TRBV28 and TRBJ2-7, with 12 nucleotides matching TRBD2. CDR3 size: 14 residues. In germline, CDR1 is MDHEN, CDR2 SYDVKM. The V gene end was trimmed by 3 bases and the J gene end by 4 bases; junction bases not matched to a gene: 1. Written as DNA, the CDR3 is TGTGCCAGCAGTTTGGGGACTAGCGGGTACGAGCAGTACTTC. It yields the protein CASSLGTSGYEQYF.

The chain recombines TRBV28 with TRBJ2-5, with 9 bases aligning to TRBD2. The better agreement between TRBJ2-7 and the DNA end casts doubt on the J call. The V gene's germline CDR1 is MDHEN and CDR2 SYDVKM. The CDR3 extends over 15 amino acids. The CDR3 nucleotides are TGTGCCAGCAGCCCTTGGCCTAGCGGGACCTACGAGCAGTACTTC. Its translation: CASSPWPSGTYEQYF.

The chain employs TRBV30 and TRBJ2-1; D is perhaps TRBD2 (5 bases). This CDR3 has 13 amino acids. The germline gives CDR1 GTSNPN, CDR2 SVGIG (reference sequence). V lost 5 bases, J lost 6 bases, and 14 bases lay in between. Here the CDR3 DNA reads TGTGCCTGGCTTCCCCGAGGGAGCAATGAGCAGTTCTTC. Translated: CAWLPRGSNEQFF.